The rows below give T cell receptor beta chains drawn from one sample of a study of T cell changes during pregnancy in multiple sclerosis. The method was immunoSEQ multiplex PCR; TCRdb's version includes in-frame clones alone and lacks a portion of them. The repertoire holds approximately 51,000 clones, with 85% to 95% as singletons. The source material was CD4+ T cells from peripheral blood mononuclear cells, sampled in the second trimester of pregnancy. These TCRs come from a female donor with multiple sclerosis, enrolled in a pregnancy study. Both conserved end residues are trimmed from each CDR3. The order of the fields is D gene, V gene, CDR3 protein. The D gene is left open where the match is weak.

>TRBD2|TRBV19
ASSPPGLAGAADTQY
>TRBD2|TRBV4-2
ASSQEAGGPYEQF
>TRBD2|TRBV6-6
ASSRTPSGGETQY
>-|TRBV20-1
SAAESRQY
>-|TRBV6-5
ASSPGTPETQY
>-|TRBV4-3
ASSQATGRGKETQY
>TRBD2|TRBV4-3
ASSQELLASGGGETQY
>-|TRBV2
ASINSFNTGELF
>-|TRBV6-5
ASSYGQSGYT
>-|TRBV5-6
ASSLVGLNEKLF
>-|TRBV13
ASSLVGATDTQY
>TRBD1|TRBV29-1
SATGERDGYT
>TRBD1|TRBV5-3
ARSSDRPSGNTIY
>TRBD1|TRBV9
ASSALGQGTPTQY
>-|TRBV7-2
ASSLVGVPQNIQY
>-|TRBV18
ASSPDSELQPQH
>TRBD1|TRBV19
ASKGQNYGYT
>-|TRBV19
ASSPWGLQGNEKLF
>-|TRBV25-1
ASSEDLRGNEKLF
>-|TRBV7-2
ASSELLSPSEQF
>TRBD2|TRBV19
ASSPLAGAPATQY
>TRBD2|TRBV9
ASSVGLAGYNEQF
>TRBD1|TRBV27
ASSYQGARTEAF
>TRBD2|TRBV11-3
ASSLVAGGQEF
>-|TRBV7-2
ASSNPRGGNYGYT
>-|TRBV27
ASSLRPGQLNTEAF
>-|TRBV28
ASSGQLSNQPQH
>-|TRBV2
ASSDQGNYGYT
>TRBD1|TRBV10-3
AISGQGPNTEAF
>-|TRBV5-1
ASSEDKTYAQY
>-|TRBV7-2
ASSLGLVADTQY
>-|TRBV7-2
ASSLGPENYGYT
>-|TRBV25-1
ASSDGPAGLTYNSPLH
>-|TRBV27
ASSLSSQGNTEAF
>-|TRBV7-9
ASSRKSVGTEAF
>-|TRBV5-6
ASSAGLYSNQPQH
>TRBD1|TRBV7-2
ASRDRVNYGYT
>-|TRBV6-5
ASSATSGNTIY
>-|TRBV27
ASSLSHASDRKRYGYT
>-|TRBV19
ASSWAQGGPGELF
>-|TRBV10-2
ASSELAASNEQF
>TRBD2|TRBV11-2
ASRRLAGGKSSYEQY
>-|TRBV29-1
SGGGGAEAF